This is a list of T cell receptor beta chains from one sample in a study of T cells in Graves' hyperthyroidism and ophthalmopathy. One entry per CDR3 protein results from TCRdb running MiXCR on the multiplex PCR reads. Of approximately 640,000 distinct CDR3 sequences in the sample, nearly 45% are singletons; the top ten hold more than 7%. Sequencing input: peripheral blood or thyroid tissue (not recorded which). The receptors shown here come from an adult man with Graves' disease, either hyperthyroidism or ophthalmopathy (not recorded which). Both conserved end residues are part of each CDR3. A D gene is named only where the DNA matches it firmly. Part of the rows lack a size; the others show once, few, many or a class for expanded clones.

J gene,clone size,D gene,V gene,CDR3 protein,CDR3 DNA
TRBJ1-4,many,-,TRBV7-8,CASGDTNEKLFF,TGTGCCAGCGGGGATACGAATGAAAAACTGTTTTTT
TRBJ1-5,-,-,TRBV2,CASSERARVNSNQPQHF,TGTGCCAGCAGTGAACGGGCACGGGTCAATAGCAATCAGCCCCAGCATTTT
TRBJ2-5,once,-,TRBV10-3,CASDRWGETQYF,TGTGCCAGCGACCGTTGGGGAGAGACCCAGTACTTC
TRBJ2-5,-,TRBD2,TRBV7-9,CASTLRTGTRTQETQYF,TGTGCCAGCACATTGCGGACCGGGACTAGAACTCAAGAGACCCAGTACTTC
TRBJ2-2,few,-,TRBV9,CASSVEVGAGELFF,TGTGCCAGCAGCGTAGAGGTTGGCGCCGGGGAGCTGTTTTTT
TRBJ2-7,many,-,TRBV7-2,CASSLEGQGLYEQYF,TGTGCCAGCAGCTTAGAGGGGCAGGGTCTCTACGAGCAGTACTTC
TRBJ1-6,many,-,TRBV7-6,CASSFEQNNSPLHF,TGTGCCAGCAGCTTTGAACAGAATAATTCACCCCTCCACTTT
TRBJ2-3,-,-,TRBV12-3/TRBV12-4,CASTDTDTQYF,TGTGCCAGCACAGACACAGATACGCAGTATTTT
TRBJ1-2,-,-,TRBV6-4,CASSESGGIYGYTF,TGTGCCAGCAGTGAGTCGGGCGGTATCTATGGCTACACCTTC
TRBJ1-4,-,-,TRBV28,CASTARRNEKLFF,TGTGCCAGCACCGCGCGTCGGAATGAAAAACTGTTTTTT
TRBJ1-2,few,-,TRBV6-5,CASSEASRDGYTF,TGTGCCAGCAGTGAAGCGTCCAGGGATGGCTACACCTTC
TRBJ1-2,-,-,TRBV7-9,CAGRSTRYGYTF,TGTGCCGGCAGATCGACGCGCTATGGCTACACCTTC
TRBJ2-5,-,-,TRBV24-1,CATSDFSSSGETQYF,TGTGCCACCAGTGATTTTAGCAGCTCTGGAGAGACCCAGTACTTC
TRBJ1-4,-,TRBD1,TRBV5-1,CASSLGTVGNLATNEKLFF,TGCGCCAGCAGCCTCGGGACAGTCGGAAACCTTGCAACTAATGAAAAACTGTTTTTT
TRBJ1-4,few,TRBD1,TRBV2,CASSVRRQGREKLFF,TGTGCCAGCAGCGTGAGGCGACAGGGAAGAGAAAAACTGTTTTTT
TRBJ1-5,few,TRBD1,TRBV7-3,CASSLHGGQGSNQPQHF,TGTGCCAGCAGTTTACATGGGGGACAGGGGAGCAATCAGCCCCAGCATTTT
TRBJ1-2,-,-,TRBV20-1,CSAATQNYGYTF,TGCAGTGCGGCTACTCAGAACTATGGCTACACCTTC
TRBJ2-5,-,TRBD1,TRBV7-9,CASSLVGQGSETQYF,TGTGCCAGCAGCTTAGTGGGACAGGGGTCAGAGACCCAGTACTTC
TRBJ2-2,many,TRBD1,TRBV25-1,CASSEFGQGSTGELFF,TGTGCCAGCAGTGAATTTGGACAGGGGAGCACCGGGGAGCTGTTTTTT
TRBJ1-4,-,TRBD1,TRBV20-1,CSATNGQGNEKLFF,TGCAGTGCTACGAATGGACAGGGGAACGAAAAACTGTTTTTT
TRBJ1-3,many,-,TRBV25-1,CASSDGGAGGNTIYF,TGTGCCAGCAGTGACGGGGGGGCAGGCGGAAACACCATATATTTT
TRBJ1-1,-,TRBD1,TRBV12-3/TRBV12-4,CASSMDRDSTEAFF,TGTGCCAGCAGCATGGACAGGGACAGCACTGAAGCTTTCTTT
TRBJ1-2,-,TRBD1,TRBV5-6,CASSPEDRGDYGYTF,TGTGCCAGCAGCCCTGAGGACAGGGGTGACTATGGCTACACCTTC
TRBJ1-5,-,-,TRBV7-9,CASSPDRPSQPQHF,TGTGCCAGCAGCCCGGACAGACCTTCGCAGCCCCAGCATTTT
TRBJ1-6,few,-,TRBV7-9,CASSLLAANSPLHF,TGTGCCAGCAGTTTATTGGCAGCGAATTCACCCCTCCACTTT
TRBJ2-2,-,-,TRBV9,CASSPQRGGGTGELFF,TGTGCCAGCAGCCCCCAAAGGGGAGGAGGCACCGGGGAGCTGTTTTTT
TRBJ1-1,-,-,TRBV12-3/TRBV12-4,CASRRQPWGTEAFF,TGTGCCAGCAGAAGACAGCCATGGGGCACTGAAGCTTTCTTT
TRBJ1-5,-,-,TRBV5-1,CASSLGGERHQPQHF,TGCGCCAGCAGCTTGGGGGGGGAGCGACATCAGCCCCAGCATTTT
TRBJ2-5,-,-,TRBV12-3/TRBV12-4,CASRPGLNQETQYF,TGTGCCAGCAGACCCGGACTGAACCAAGAGACCCAGTACTTC
TRBJ1-4,-,-,TRBV10-3,CAIRGDGTEKLFF,TGTGCCATCAGGGGGGACGGGACTGAAAAACTGTTTTTT
TRBJ2-2,few,TRBD1,TRBV7-9,CASSSRDRGGTGELFF,TGTGCCAGCAGCTCCCGGGACAGGGGAGGCACCGGGGAGCTGTTTTTT
TRBJ1-1,-,-,TRBV4-1,CASSLQQGSTNTEAFF,TGCGCCAGCAGCCTACAACAGGGATCCACGAACACTGAAGCTTTCTTT
TRBJ1-2,-,TRBD1,TRBV12-3/TRBV12-4,CASSPFSTGFNGYTF,TGTGCCAGCAGTCCTTTTTCGACAGGGTTCAATGGCTACACCTTC
TRBJ1-2,few,-,TRBV7-8,CASSTRDTSYGYTF,TGTGCCAGCAGCACAAGGGACACGTCCTATGGCTACACCTTC
TRBJ1-1,-,-,TRBV5-1,CASSLWSETTEAFF,TGCGCCAGCAGCTTGTGGTCCGAGACCACTGAAGCTTTCTTT
TRBJ2-2,-,-,TRBV7-9,CASSLARNTGELFF,TGTGCCAGCAGCTTAGCAAGAAACACCGGGGAGCTGTTTTTT
TRBJ1-2,many,TRBD1,TRBV24-1,CATSETGQGNYGYTF,TGTGCCACCAGTGAAACTGGACAGGGCAACTATGGCTACACCTTC
TRBJ1-1,-,TRBD1,TRBV2,CASSLVDRGYGNTEAFF,TGTGCCAGCAGCTTGGTGGACAGGGGATATGGGAACACTGAAGCTTTCTTT
TRBJ2-5,few,TRBD2,TRBV7-7,CASSLEGTIGGETQYF,TGTGCTAGCAGCTTGGAGGGGACTATAGGCGGAGAGACCCAGTACTTC
TRBJ1-3,-,-,TRBV6-5,CASSSSTGGYGYTIYF,-